The clone carrying this TCR beta chain showed up just a few times. No antigen is known for it. TCRdb passed the 5' RACE reads through MiXCR, listing each CDR3 protein once. The table shows some 600,000 distinct CDR3 sequences, with roughly 7.1% occurring only once. This sample was included in a study of identical twins. Overall study findings and caveats: Abundant beta clonotypes from cord blood bore fewer insertions; memory repertoires lacked this pattern. The study found weaker excess twin sharing in beta out-of-frame sequences.

These data are also associated with another study on yellow fever vaccine responses in identical twins.

The TCR was taken from a woman in her late teens or twenties in good health. Specimen: PBMCs.

CDR3 nucleotide sequence: TGTGCCAGCAGTCAACAAAACCTAATGAACACTGAAGCTTTCTTT. It specifies CASSQQNLMNTEAFF. V is TRBV12-3 or TRBV12-4 and J is TRBJ1-1; no reliable D call. The CDR3 covers 15 residues. V was clipped by 5 bases and J by 0 bases, with 13 bases between them.